This T cell receptor (beta chain) was sequenced for a study of shared clonotypes between healthy human individuals. V was trimmed by 4 bases and J by 9 bases, leaving 8 bases between them. This CDR3 is built from 11 residues. The germline CDR1 and CDR2 sequences are MDHEN and SYDVKM. In the original processing: With immunoSEQ giving junction-only sequences and no quality scores, filtering differed. The data were produced by immunoSEQ multiplex PCR, yet TCRdb's version contains in-frame clones alone and is incomplete. V and J calls and clone size are copied from that table; D and trimming were computed from the DNA. The data show over 1.5 million clones, with around 98% seen just once and approximately 0.45% held by the top ten.

The V and J genes are TRBV28 and TRBJ2-3; D uncertain. This clonotype was sampled from a man aged 30-40 years in good health. Sequences were obtained from naive CD4+ T cells sorted from blood. Subset specified: CD45RA+ positively selected. This CDR3 reads CASSSLMTQYF. DNA for the CDR3: TGTGCCAGCAGTTCCCTCATGACGCAGTATTTT.